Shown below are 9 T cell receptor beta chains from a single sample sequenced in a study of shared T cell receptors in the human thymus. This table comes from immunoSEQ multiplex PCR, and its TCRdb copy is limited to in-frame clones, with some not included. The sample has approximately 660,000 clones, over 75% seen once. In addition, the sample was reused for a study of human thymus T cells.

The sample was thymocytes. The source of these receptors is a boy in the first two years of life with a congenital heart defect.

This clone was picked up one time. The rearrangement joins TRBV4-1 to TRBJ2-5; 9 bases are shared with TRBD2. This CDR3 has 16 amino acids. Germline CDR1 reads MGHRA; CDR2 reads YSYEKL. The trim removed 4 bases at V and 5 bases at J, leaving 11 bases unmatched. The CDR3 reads CASSPGGREGPETQYF. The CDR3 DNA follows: TGCGCCAGCAGCCCGGGGGGGCGGGAGGGCCCGGAGACCCAGTACTTC.

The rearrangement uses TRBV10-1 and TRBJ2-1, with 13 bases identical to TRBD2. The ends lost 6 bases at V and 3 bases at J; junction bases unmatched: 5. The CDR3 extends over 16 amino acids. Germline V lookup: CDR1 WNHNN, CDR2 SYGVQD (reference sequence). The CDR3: CASRNGTSGDYNEQFF. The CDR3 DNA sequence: TGCGCCAGCAGGAACGGGACTAGCGGGGACTACAATGAGCAGTTCTTC.

The CDR3 spells CASSQPPGLAGGFREQFF. For the CDR3, the DNA is TGCGCCAGCAGCCAACCCCCGGGACTAGCGGGAGGTTTTAGGGAGCAGTTCTTC. The rearrangement links TRBV4-1 to TRBJ2-1; 15 bases agree with TRBD2. CDR1 is MGHRA, CDR2 YSYEKL, per germline. The CDR3 extends over 18 amino acids. With 2 bases clipped from V and 10 bases from J, the junction kept 12 bases outside the gene matches.

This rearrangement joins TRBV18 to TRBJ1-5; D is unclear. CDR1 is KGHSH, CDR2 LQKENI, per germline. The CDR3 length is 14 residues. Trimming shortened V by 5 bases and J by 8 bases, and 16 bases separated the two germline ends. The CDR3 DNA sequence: TGTGCCAGCTCAGCAAAGTCGAGAGAAGAGCCCCAGCATTTT. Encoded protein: CASSAKSREEPQHF.

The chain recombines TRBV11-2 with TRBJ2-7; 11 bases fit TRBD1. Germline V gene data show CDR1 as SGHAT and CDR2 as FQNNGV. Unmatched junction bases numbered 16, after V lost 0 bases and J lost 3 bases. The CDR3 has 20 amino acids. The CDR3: CASSLDRRTGGAMAGYEQYF. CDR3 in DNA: TGTGCCAGCAGCTTAGATCGCCGGACAGGGGGCGCGATGGCGGGCTACGAGCAGTACTTC.

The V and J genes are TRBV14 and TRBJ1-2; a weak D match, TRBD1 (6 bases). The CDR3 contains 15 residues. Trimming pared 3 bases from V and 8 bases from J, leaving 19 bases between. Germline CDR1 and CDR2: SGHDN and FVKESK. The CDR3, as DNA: TGTGCCAGCAGCCAGATGGACAGCCCGCCGGGGGGCTACACCTTC. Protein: CASSQMDSPPGGYTF.

The CDR3 region is CASSQEHRSYSNQPQHF. CDR3 bases: TGCGCCAGCAGCCAAGAACACAGGTCCTATAGCAATCAGCCCCAGCATTTT. The rearrangement links TRBV4-3 to TRBJ1-5; D is perhaps TRBD1 (5 bases). The CDR3 spans 17 residues. Trimming left V 0 bases short and J 0 bases short, with 12 bases between. In germline, CDR1 is LGHNA, CDR2 YSLEER.

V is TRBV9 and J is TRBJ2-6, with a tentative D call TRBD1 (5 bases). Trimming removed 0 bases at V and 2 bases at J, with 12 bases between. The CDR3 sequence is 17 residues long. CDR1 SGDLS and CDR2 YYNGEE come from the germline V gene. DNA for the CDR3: TGTGCCAGCAGCGTAGTGGCAGGGTTACCTGGGGCCAACGTCCTGACTTTC. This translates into CASSVVAGLPGANVLTF.

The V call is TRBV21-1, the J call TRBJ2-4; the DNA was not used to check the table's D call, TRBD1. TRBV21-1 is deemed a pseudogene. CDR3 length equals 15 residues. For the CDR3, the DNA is TGTGCCAGCAAGGGGTCTGGGGTGGCCAAAAACATTCAGTACTTC. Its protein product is CASKGSGVAKNIQYF.